Below are 12 T cell receptor beta chains sequenced from a single sample in a study of PD-L1 blockade in urothelial cancer (TCRdb year 2017). To prepare the library, the immunoSEQ multiplex PCR assay was applied. Not all clones reach the TCRdb copy of this immuneACCESS table, which keeps in-frame sequences only. Checked studies attribute under half of the gap to unresolved V genes and leave the rest unexplained. In this sample the table shows tens of thousands of clones, around nine tenths of which occur a single time. The ten biggest clones cover about 8% of the sample. The sequencing here drew on PBMCs, taken around atezolizumab (anti-PD-L1) treatment. The receptor set was obtained from a man in his sixties with urothelial cancer.

The chain is built from TRBV29-1 and TRBJ2-7, with 8 positions matching TRBD1. This CDR3 is 14 amino acids long. The V and J ends lost 4 bases and 2 bases, in that order; junction bases with no gene match: 7. Germline V gene data show CDR1 as SQVTM and CDR2 as ANQGSEA. This chain's CDR3 is CSVVNRGSPYEQYF. CDR3 bases: TGCAGCGTTGTAAACAGGGGGAGCCCCTACGAGCAGTACTTC.

The chain joins TRBV7-9 to TRBJ2-3; tentatively, D is TRBD2 (5 bases). This CDR3 contains 14 residues. Germline CDR1 is SEHNR and CDR2 is FQNEAQ (reference sequence). V shed 4 bases and J shed 6 bases, with 14 bases lying between them. CDR3 in DNA: TGTGCCAGCAGCTCCTCCAGCGGTTTGGATACGCAGTATTTT. This sequence encodes CASSSSSGLDTQYF.

The chain recombines TRBV21-1 with TRBJ2-2; the table's D call, TRBD2, was not checked against the DNA. TRBV21-1 is a known pseudogene. This CDR3 spans 17 amino acids. CDR3 sequence: CASNPREGVSLTGELFF. CDR3 nucleotides: TGTGCCAGCAACCCCAGAGAGGGCGTTTCGCTCACCGGGGAGCTGTTTTTT.

The table lists this clone with a count of one. The rearrangement uses TRBV13 and TRBJ2-7; D call uncertain. V was trimmed by 1 base and J by 3 bases, leaving 10 bases between them. CDR3 length: 14 amino acids. Germline CDR1 PRHDT, CDR2 FYEKMQ (reference sequence). This chain's CDR3 is CASSLVSGGYEQYF. In nucleotides, the CDR3 is TGTGCCAGCAGCTTAGTGTCCGGCGGCTACGAGCAGTACTTC. Supplemented by reference TRBV13 and TRBJ2-7, the full variable domain reads AAGVIQSPRHLIKEKRETATLKCYPIPRHDTVYWYQQGPGQDPQFLISFYEKMQSDKGSIPDRFSAQQFSDYHSELNMSSLELGDSALYFCASSLVSGGYEQYFGPGTRLTVT.

V gene TRBV2 combines with J gene TRBJ2-2; 9 bases line up with TRBD1. The CDR3 is made up of 14 amino acids. V dropped 6 bases and J dropped 8; count of bases not matched to a gene: 7. CDR1 and CDR2 (germline): SNHLY, FYNNEI. The CDR3 loop reads CASRGTGIAGELFF. CDR3 nucleotides: TGTGCCAGCAGGGGGACAGGGATAGCGGGGGAGCTGTTTTTT.

The rearrangement joins TRBV6-1 to TRBJ2-7, with D maybe TRBD2 (6 bases). The V and J ends lost 6 bases and 7 bases respectively, with 13 bases between them. Per the germline V gene, CDR1 is MNHNS and CDR2 is SASEGT. The CDR3 consists of 12 residues. The CDR3 DNA follows: TGTGCCAGCAGACAGGCAGGGAGGGAGCAGTACTTC. It encodes CASRQAGREQYF.

As DNA, the CDR3 is TGTGCCAGCAGCTTAGCGTTGGGGGGGTCGAGCACTGAAGCTTTCTTT. It yields the protein CASSLALGGSSTEAFF. The rearrangement links TRBV7-9 to TRBJ1-1; D is perhaps TRBD1 (5 bases). The CDR3 is made up of 16 amino acids. The germline V and J ends were trimmed by 0 bases and 4 bases, with 15 bases remaining between them. Germline V CDR1 and CDR2: SEHNR, FQNEAQ (reference sequence).

The V gene is TRBV7-9, the J gene TRBJ2-1; 9 positions agree with TRBD1. Germline CDR1 reads SEHNR; CDR2 reads FQNEAQ (reference sequence). This CDR3 region has 15 residues. Unmatched junction bases numbered 3, after V lost 4 bases and J lost 2 bases. CDR3 bases: TGTGCCAGCAGCTCCCGACAGGGGGCCTACAATGAGCAGTTCTTC. Protein: CASSSRQGAYNEQFF. Based on the CDR3 plus reference TRBV7-9 and TRBJ2-1, the full variable domain is DTGVSQNPRHKITKRGQNVTFRCDPISEHNRLYWYRQTLGQGPEFLTYFQNEAQLEKSRLLSDRFSAERPKGSFSTLEIQRTEQGDSAMYLCASSSRQGAYNEQFFGPGTRLTVL.

The chain couples TRBV6-4 to TRBJ2-2; possibly TRBD2 for D (5 bases). CDR1 MRHNA and CDR2 SNTAGT come from the germline V gene. V dropped 3 bases and J dropped 5 bases, with 13 bases sitting between them. This CDR3 has 15 residues. CDR3 protein: CASSETHGGTGELFF. CDR3 bases: TGTGCCAGCAGTGAGACCCACGGAGGTACCGGGGAGCTGTTTTTT.

The chain links TRBV29-1 to TRBJ1-1; 7 bases line up with TRBD1. Germline CDR1 is SQVTM and CDR2 is ANQGSEA. The CDR3 extends over 14 amino acids. The ends lost 2 bases at V and 4 bases at J; junction bases unmatched: 7. The chain's CDR3 is CSVEKTQGSTEAFF. The CDR3 region has the DNA TGCAGCGTTGAAAAAACACAGGGGAGCACTGAAGCTTTCTTT.

V usage is TRBV30 and J usage is TRBJ2-5, with a weak D call TRBD2 (6 bases). The CDR3 contains 17 residues. Between the trimmed V and J ends, which lost 0 bases and 5 bases, there was a span of 22 bases. CDR1 GTSNPN and CDR2 SVGIG come from the germline V gene (reference sequence). CDR3 DNA: TGTGCCTGGAGTGTACCCGCCTGGGGGGAGTTGGGGGAGACCCAGTACTTC. This sequence encodes CAWSVPAWGELGETQYF.

The J gene is TRBJ2-3, the V gene TRBV4-2; TRBD2 might be the D (6 bases). The V and J ends lost 0 bases and 6 bases respectively, with 13 bases between them. This CDR3 region has 15 residues. Germline lookup yields CDR1 LGHNA and CDR2 YNFKEQ. CDR3 DNA sequence: TGTGCCAGCAGCCAAGATACCGGTGGAGGGGATACGCAGTATTTT. This encodes CASSQDTGGGDTQYF.